One TCR beta chain is described in this entry. One entry per CDR3 protein, called by TCRdb with MiXCR from the 5' RACE reads. The sample yields about 470,000 distinct CDR3 sequences, about 18% seen once. This entry belongs to a study of T-cell memory formation after mild COVID-19. Study-wide background: Clusters were largely donor specific.

The CDR3 extends over 13 amino acids. The junction had 9 bases not matched to a gene; V was cut back by 6 bases and J by 9 bases. Sequencing input: PBMCs or a T cell subset sorted from them (not recorded which). The gene calls are TRBV12-3 or TRBV12-4 and TRBJ1-2; 8 bases map to TRBD1. The origin of this receptor is an adult woman who had mild COVID-19 (a few samples of this study predate the infection). Cell type and time point are not known. CDR3 sequence reads: CASSPTGQGRYTF. The CDR3 nucleotides are TGTGCCAGCAGCCCGACCGGACAGGGTCGCTACACCTTC.